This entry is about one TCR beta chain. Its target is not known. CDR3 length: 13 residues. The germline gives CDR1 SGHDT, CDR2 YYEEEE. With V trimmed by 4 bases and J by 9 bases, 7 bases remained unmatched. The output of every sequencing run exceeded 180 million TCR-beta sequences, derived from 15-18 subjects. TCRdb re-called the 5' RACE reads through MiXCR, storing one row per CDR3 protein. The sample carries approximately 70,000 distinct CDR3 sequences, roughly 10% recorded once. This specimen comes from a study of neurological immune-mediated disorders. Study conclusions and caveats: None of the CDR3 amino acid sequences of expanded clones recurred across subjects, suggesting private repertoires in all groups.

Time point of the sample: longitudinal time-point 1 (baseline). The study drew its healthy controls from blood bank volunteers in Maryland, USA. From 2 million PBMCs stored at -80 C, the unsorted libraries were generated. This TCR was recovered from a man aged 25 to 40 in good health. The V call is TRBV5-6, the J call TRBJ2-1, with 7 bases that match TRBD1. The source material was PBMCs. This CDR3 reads CASSIRQGLEQFF. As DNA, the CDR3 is TGTGCCAGCAGCATCAGACAGGGTCTTGAGCAGTTCTTC.